This TCR beta chain was documented in a study of T cell clones after liver transplantation. Clones were read by immunoSEQ multiplex PCR, and TCRdb kept only the in-frame ones, dropping some. The top ten clones hold 2.5% to 3.5% of a sample with 93,000 or so clones, about 86% of them seen once. This clone is a singleton in its sample. Material: CD4+ T cells from blood, obtained approximately 50 months after liver transplant. The sequence was obtained from a human patient who received a liver transplant. Some of the T cells may derive from the graft donor.

Written as DNA, the CDR3 is TGTGCCAGCAGTCCGGGACAGGGGGGCGGCGAGCAGTACTTC. Its protein is CASSPGQGGGEQYF. The V and J genes are TRBV7-8 and TRBJ2-7; 11 bases are a match to TRBD1. The germline V gene has CDR1 SGHVS and CDR2 FQNEAQ. The V segment lost 6 bases and the J segment 6 bases; nucleotides outside the gene matches: 7. This CDR3 region has 14 residues.